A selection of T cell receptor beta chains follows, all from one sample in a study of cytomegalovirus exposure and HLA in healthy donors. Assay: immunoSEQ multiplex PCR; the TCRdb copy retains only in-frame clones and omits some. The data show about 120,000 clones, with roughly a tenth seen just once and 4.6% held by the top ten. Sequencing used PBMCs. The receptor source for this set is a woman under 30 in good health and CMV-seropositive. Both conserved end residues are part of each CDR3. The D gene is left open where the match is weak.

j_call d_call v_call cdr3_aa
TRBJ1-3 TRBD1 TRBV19 CASSPQGDLSGNTIYF
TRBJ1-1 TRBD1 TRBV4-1 CASSRQGWNTEAFF
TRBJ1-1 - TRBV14 CASSQDAGDTEAFF
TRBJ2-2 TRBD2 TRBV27 CASRTSGRPYTNTGELFF
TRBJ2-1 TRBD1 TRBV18 CASSPNQGVGNEQFF
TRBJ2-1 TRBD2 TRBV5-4 CASTAGTINNEQFF
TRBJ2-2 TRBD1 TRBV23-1 CASSLGQTNTGELFF
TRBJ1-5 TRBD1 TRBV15 CATRSGTGGPFNNQPQHF
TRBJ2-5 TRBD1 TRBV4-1 CASSQQTGEWETQYF
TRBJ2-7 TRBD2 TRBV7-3 CASSSLPTSGNGEQYF